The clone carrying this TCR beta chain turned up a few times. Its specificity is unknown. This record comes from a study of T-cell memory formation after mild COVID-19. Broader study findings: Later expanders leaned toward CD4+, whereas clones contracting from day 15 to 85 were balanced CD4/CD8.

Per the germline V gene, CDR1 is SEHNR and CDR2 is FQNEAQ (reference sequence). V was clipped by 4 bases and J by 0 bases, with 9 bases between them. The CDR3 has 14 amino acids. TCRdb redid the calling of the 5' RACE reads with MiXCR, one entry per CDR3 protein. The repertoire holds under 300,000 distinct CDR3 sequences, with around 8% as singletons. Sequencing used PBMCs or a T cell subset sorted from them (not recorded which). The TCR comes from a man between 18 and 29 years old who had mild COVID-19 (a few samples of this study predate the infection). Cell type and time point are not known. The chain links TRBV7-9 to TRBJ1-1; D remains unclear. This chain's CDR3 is CASSYTAMNTEAFF. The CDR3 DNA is TGTGCCAGCAGCTATACAGCCATGAACACTGAAGCTTTCTTT.